The 10 T cell receptor beta chains below all came from one sample that was sequenced in a study of T-cell memory formation after mild COVID-19. TCRdb reprocessed the 5' RACE reads with MiXCR, giving one entry per CDR3 protein. The data show approximately 300,000 distinct CDR3 sequences, roughly a fifth seen once. Sequencing was carried out using PBMCs or a T cell subset sorted from them (not recorded which). Every receptor here comes from a man younger than 30 who had mild COVID-19 (a few samples of this study predate the infection). Cell type and time point are not known.

V gene TRBV7-3 combines with J gene TRBJ2-3; no firm D call. Between the trimmed V and J ends, which lost 1 base and 2 bases, there was a span of 25 bases. The CDR3 is 20 amino acids. The V gene's germline CDR1 is SGHTA and CDR2 FQGTGA. This chain's CDR3 is CASSLKDNALGTEYTDTQYF. The CDR3, as DNA: TGTGCCAGCAGCTTAAAAGATAATGCTCTAGGAACAGAGTACACAGATACGCAGTATTTT.

This clonotype appeared a few times. V usage is TRBV9 and J usage is TRBJ2-5; no firm D call. The germline V and J ends were trimmed by 4 bases and 1 base, with 8 bases remaining between them. Germline CDR1 and CDR2: SGDLS and YYNGEE. This CDR3 is 13 amino acids long. In DNA form, the CDR3 reads TGTGCCAGCAGCATCTCAGGCCAAGAGACCCAGTACTTC. This gives the protein CASSISGQETQYF.

This clonotype was picked up a small number of times. This chain joins TRBV24-1 and TRBJ2-5; TRBD1 is a possible D gene (6 bases). The CDR3 runs to 13 residues. The germline CDR1 and CDR2 sequences are KGHDR and SFDVKD. Trimming cost V 4 bases and J 5 bases, with 10 bases left between them. The CDR3 coding sequence is TGTGCCACCAGTGAGGCAGGGGAGGAGACCCAGTACTTC. Translation: CATSEAGEETQYF.

The V call is TRBV7-9, the J call TRBJ1-1; D may be TRBD1 (5 bases). CDR3 length: 15 residues. V was clipped by 2 bases and J by 1 base, with 11 bases between them. In germline, CDR1 is SEHNR, CDR2 FQNEAQ (reference sequence). The CDR3 DNA reads TGTGCCAGCAGCTTATCCCAGGGCGAGAACACTGAAGCTTTCTTT. Its protein is CASSLSQGENTEAFF.

This clonotype was detected a few times. V and J are TRBV20-1 and TRBJ2-5; 8 bases agree with TRBD1. V trimming: 6 bases; J trimming: 4 bases; junction bases outside the gene matches: 13. The germline gives CDR1 DFQATT, CDR2 SNEGSKA (reference sequence). The CDR3 has 15 residues. The CDR3 loop reads CSAPAPEGTGETQYF. Written as DNA, the CDR3 is TGCAGTGCCCCCGCCCCTGAAGGGACAGGAGAGACCCAGTACTTC.

This clonotype was seen repeatedly, ten times or more. The CDR3 loop reads CASSTGQGKNIQYF. DNA for the CDR3: TGTGCCAGCTCAACGGGACAGGGGAAGAACATTCAGTACTTC. The chain is built from TRBV18 and TRBJ2-4; TRBD1 agrees at 10 bases. This CDR3 has 14 amino acids. V shed 5 bases and J 7 bases; nucleotides not matched to a gene: 5. Germline lookup yields CDR1 KGHSH and CDR2 LQKENI.

V is TRBV9 and J is TRBJ2-1, with TRBD1 matching 7 bases. V shed 4 bases and J 10 bases; nucleotides not matched to a gene: 8. Germline loops: CDR1 SGDLS, CDR2 YYNGEE. The CDR3 is 13 residues long. The CDR3 sequence is CASSPRTGFEQFF. For the CDR3, the DNA is TGTGCCAGCAGCCCCAGGACAGGTTTCGAGCAGTTCTTC.

The V and J genes are TRBV7-2 and TRBJ2-1; 10 nucleotides agree with TRBD1. V lost 5 bases, J lost 5 bases, and 3 bases stayed unmatched. Germline values: CDR1 SGHTA, CDR2 FQGNSA. CDR3 size: 14 residues. CDR3 amino acids: CASSRTGGNNEQFF. Written as DNA, the CDR3 is TGTGCCAGCAGCCGGACAGGGGGTAACAATGAGCAGTTCTTC. Full variable domain (remainder filled in from reference TRBV7-2 and TRBJ2-1): GAGVSQSPSNKVTEKGKDVELRCDPISGHTALYWYRQSLGQGLEFLIYFQGNSAPDKSGLPSDRFSAERTGGSVSTLTIQRTQQEDSAVYLCASSRTGGNNEQFFGPGTRLTVL.

This chain joins TRBV12-3 or TRBV12-4 and TRBJ2-5; 7 positions agree with TRBD2. The ends lost 3 bases at V and 14 bases at J; junction bases unmatched: 12. The CDR3 is made up of 13 amino acids. CDR3 coding DNA: TGTGCCAGCAGTTTCAGCGGGACTCCGGCGAACTACTTC. Its protein is CASSFSGTPANYF.

The genes are TRBV29-1 and TRBJ2-3, with TRBD1 identical over 11 bases. Trimming took 1 base from V and 4 from J; bases not matched to a gene: 1. The germline gives CDR1 SQVTM, CDR2 ANQGSEA. The CDR3 runs to 14 residues. CDR3 sequence reads: CSVEGTGGADTQYF. CDR3 DNA: TGCAGCGTTGAAGGGACAGGGGGCGCAGATACGCAGTATTTT.